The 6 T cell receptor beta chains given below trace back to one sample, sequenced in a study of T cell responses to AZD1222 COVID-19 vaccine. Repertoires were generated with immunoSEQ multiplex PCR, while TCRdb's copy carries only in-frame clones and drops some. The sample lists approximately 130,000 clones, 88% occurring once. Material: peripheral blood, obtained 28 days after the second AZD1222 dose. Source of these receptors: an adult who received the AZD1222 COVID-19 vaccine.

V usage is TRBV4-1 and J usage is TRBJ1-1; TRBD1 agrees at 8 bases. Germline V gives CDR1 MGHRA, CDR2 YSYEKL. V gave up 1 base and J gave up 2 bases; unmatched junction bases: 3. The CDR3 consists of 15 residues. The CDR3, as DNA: TGCGCCAGCAGCCAAGGGACAGGGCCCAACACTGAAGCTTTCTTT. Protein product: CASSQGTGPNTEAFF.

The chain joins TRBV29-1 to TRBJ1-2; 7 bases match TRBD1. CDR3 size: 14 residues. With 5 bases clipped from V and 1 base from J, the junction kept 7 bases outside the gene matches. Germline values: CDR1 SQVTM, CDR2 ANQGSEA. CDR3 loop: CSVFGGTDNYGYTF. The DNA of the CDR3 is TGCAGCGTTTTCGGCGGGACAGATAACTATGGCTACACCTTC.

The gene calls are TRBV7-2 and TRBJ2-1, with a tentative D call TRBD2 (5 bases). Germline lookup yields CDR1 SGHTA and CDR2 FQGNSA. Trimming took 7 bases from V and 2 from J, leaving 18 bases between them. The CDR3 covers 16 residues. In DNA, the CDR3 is TGTGCCAGCACCCTTCGCCTCAGCGGCCCCTACAATGAGCAGTTCTTC. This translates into CASTLRLSGPYNEQFF.

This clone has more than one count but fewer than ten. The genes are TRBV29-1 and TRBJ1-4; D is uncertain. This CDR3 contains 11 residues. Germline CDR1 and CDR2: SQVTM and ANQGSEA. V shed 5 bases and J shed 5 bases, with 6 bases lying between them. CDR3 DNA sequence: TGCAGCGTTTTAGGGAATGAAAAACTGTTTTTT. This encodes CSVLGNEKLFF.

The CDR3 bases are TGTGCCAGCAGCTTAGCGGCCGCGAGTGCCTATGGCTACACCTTC. Protein product: CASSLAAASAYGYTF. The chain combines TRBV7-6 with TRBJ1-2; D is ambiguous. CDR3 length equals 15 residues. Deletions cut 0 bases from V and 4 bases from J, with 12 bases between. Germline V CDR1 and CDR2: SGHVS, FNYEAQ.

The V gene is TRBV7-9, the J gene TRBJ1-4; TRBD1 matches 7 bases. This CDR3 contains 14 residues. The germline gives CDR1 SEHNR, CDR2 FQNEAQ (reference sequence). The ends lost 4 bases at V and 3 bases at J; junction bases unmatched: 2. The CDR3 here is CASSSTGSNEKLFF. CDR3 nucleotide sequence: TGTGCCAGCAGCTCGACAGGGTCTAATGAAAAACTGTTTTTT.